This TCR beta chain was sequenced during a study of post-analysis software for immune sequencing data. Study information: Relapsing-remitting, secondary progressive and progressive-relapsing multiple sclerosis courses were included.

Study-wide points: Five TRBV segments were significantly more frequent in patients than in controls. TRBV5-6, TRBV5-1 and TRBV20-1 were among these segments.

This clonotype was counted only a few times. As yet, its antigen is unknown. Germline V gene sequence: CDR1 SGDLS, CDR2 YYNGEE. CDR3 length equals 14 residues. V was clipped by 3 bases and J by 6 bases; unmatched bases: 0. The TCR beta cDNA libraries contained unique molecular identifiers. One entry per CDR3 protein results from TCRdb running MiXCR on the PCR reads. The sample contains around 710,000 distinct CDR3 sequences, approximately 44% of which appear only once. The V call is TRBV9, the J call TRBJ2-1; TRBD2 matches at 13 bases. This receptor was obtained from a girl aged 10-17 years with multiple sclerosis. Sequenced: blood. Written as DNA, the CDR3 is TGTGCCAGCAGCGGGACTAGCGGGGGCAATGAGCAGTTCTTC. This codes for CASSGTSGGNEQFF.